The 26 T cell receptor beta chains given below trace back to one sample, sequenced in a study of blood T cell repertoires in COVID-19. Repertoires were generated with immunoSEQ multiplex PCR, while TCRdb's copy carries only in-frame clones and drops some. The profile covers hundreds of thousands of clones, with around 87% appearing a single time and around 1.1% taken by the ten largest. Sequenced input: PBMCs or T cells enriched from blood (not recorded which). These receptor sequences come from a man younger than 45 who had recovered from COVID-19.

In DNA form, the CDR3 reads TGTGCCAGCAGCCCGGACAGGACATATAATTCACCCCTCCACTTT. Translated: CASSPDRTYNSPLHF. The chain uses TRBV27 and TRBJ1-6; 7 bases are a match to TRBD1. Germline trimming cut 6 bases from V and 4 bases from J; bases unmatched to any gene: 6. The length of the CDR3 is 15 residues. Germline CDR1 reads MNHEY; CDR2 reads SMNVEV (reference sequence).

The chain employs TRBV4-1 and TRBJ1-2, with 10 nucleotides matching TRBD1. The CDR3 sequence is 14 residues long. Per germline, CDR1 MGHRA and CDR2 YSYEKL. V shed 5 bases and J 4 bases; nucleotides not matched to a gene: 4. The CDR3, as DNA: TGCGCCAGCAGCACCGGACAGGGGGGCTATGGCTACACCTTC. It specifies CASSTGQGGYGYTF.

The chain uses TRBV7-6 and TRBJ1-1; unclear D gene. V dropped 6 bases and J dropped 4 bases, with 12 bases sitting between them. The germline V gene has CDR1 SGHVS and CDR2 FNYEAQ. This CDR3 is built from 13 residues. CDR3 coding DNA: TGTGCCAGCAGTTCTGACACTGCCACTGAAGCTTTCTTT. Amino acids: CASSSDTATEAFF.

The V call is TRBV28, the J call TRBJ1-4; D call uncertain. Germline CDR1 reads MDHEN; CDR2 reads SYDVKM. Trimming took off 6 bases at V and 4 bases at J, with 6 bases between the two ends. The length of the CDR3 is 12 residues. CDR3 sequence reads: CASRLGNEKLFF. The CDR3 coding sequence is TGTGCCAGCAGGCTAGGTAATGAAAAACTGTTTTTT.

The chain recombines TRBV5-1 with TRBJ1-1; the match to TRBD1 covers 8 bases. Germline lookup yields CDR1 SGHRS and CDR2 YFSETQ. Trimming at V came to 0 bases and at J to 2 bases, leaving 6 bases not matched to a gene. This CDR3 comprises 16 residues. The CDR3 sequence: CASSLALGQGNTEAFF. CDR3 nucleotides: TGCGCCAGCAGCTTGGCTCTAGGACAGGGAAACACTGAAGCTTTCTTT.

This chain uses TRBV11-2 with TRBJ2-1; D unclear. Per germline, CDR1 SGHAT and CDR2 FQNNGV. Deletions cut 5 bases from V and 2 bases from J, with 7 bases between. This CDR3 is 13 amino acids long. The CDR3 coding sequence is TGTGCCAGCAGCCAGGTCCCCTACAATGAGCAGTTCTTC. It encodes CASSQVPYNEQFF.

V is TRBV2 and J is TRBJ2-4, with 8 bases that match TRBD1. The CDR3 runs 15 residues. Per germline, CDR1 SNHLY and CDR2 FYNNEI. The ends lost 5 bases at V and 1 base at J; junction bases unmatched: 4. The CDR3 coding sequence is TGTGCCAGCAGTACCAGGGGGCAGGCCAAAAACATTCAGTACTTC. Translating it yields CASSTRGQAKNIQYF.

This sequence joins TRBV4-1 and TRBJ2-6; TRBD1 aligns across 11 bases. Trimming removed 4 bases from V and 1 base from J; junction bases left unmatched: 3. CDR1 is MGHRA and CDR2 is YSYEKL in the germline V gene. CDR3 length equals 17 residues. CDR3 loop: CASSPGQGASGANVLTF. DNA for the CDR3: TGCGCCAGCAGCCCCGGACAGGGGGCTTCTGGGGCCAACGTCCTGACTTTC.

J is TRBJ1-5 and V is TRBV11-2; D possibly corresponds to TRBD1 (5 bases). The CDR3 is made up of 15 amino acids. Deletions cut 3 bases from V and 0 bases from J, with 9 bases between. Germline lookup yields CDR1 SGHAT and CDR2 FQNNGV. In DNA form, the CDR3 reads TGTGCCAGCAGCTTCGGGACTAATAGCAATCAGCCCCAGCATTTT. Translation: CASSFGTNSNQPQHF.

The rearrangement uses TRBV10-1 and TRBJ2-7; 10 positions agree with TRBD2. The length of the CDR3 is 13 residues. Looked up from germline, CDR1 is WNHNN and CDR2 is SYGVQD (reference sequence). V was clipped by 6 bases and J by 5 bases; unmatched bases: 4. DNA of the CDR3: TGCGCCAGCAGCCCCGGGACTAGCGACGAGCAGTACTTC. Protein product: CASSPGTSDEQYF.

This CDR3 reads CASNARNPGGIQYF. The CDR3 coding sequence is TGTGCCAGCAACGCCAGGAACCCCGGGGGCATTCAGTACTTC. The chain joins TRBV2 to TRBJ2-4; the D gene is possibly TRBD2 (6 bases). The CDR3 contains 14 residues. Germline CDR1 reads SNHLY; CDR2 reads FYNNEI. Trimming removed 7 bases from V and 9 bases from J, with 19 bases in between.

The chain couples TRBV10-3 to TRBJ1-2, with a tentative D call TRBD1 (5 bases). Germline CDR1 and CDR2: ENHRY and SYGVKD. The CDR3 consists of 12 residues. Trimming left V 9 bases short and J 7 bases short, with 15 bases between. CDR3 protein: CAMWAGQGGYTF. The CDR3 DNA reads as TGTGCCATGTGGGCAGGGCAGGGTGGCTACACCTTC.

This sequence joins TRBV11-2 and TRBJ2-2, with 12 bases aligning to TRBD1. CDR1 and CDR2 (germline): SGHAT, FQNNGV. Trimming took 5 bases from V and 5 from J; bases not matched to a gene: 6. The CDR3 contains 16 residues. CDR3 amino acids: CASSLGQGARTGELFF. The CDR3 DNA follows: TGTGCCAGCAGCCTGGGACAGGGGGCTAGGACCGGGGAGCTGTTTTTT. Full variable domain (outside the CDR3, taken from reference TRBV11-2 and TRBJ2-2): EAGVAQSPRYKIIEKRQSVAFWCNPISGHATLYWYQQILGQGPKLLIQFQNNGVVDDSQLPKDRFSAERLKGVDSTLKIQPAKLEDSAVYLCASSLGQGARTGELFFGEGSRLTVL.

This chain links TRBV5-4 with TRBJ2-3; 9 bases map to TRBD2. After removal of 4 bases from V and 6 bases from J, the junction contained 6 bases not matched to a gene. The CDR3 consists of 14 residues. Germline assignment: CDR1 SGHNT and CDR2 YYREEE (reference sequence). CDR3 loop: CASSLVAGGDTQYF. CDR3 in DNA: TGTGCCAGCAGCCTAGTTGCGGGAGGGGATACGCAGTATTTT.

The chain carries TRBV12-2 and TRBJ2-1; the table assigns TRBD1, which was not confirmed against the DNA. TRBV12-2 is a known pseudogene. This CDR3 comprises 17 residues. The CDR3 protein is CASRLPRHKGTYNEQFF. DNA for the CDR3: TGTGCAAGTCGCTTACCAAGACACAAGGGGACCTACAATGAGCAGTTCTTC.

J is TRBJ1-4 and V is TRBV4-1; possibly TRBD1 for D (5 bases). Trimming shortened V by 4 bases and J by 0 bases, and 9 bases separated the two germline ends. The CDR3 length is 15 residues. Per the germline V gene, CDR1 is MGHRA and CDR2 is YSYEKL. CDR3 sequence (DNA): TGCGCCAGCAGCCCGCGGGGGGCAACTAATGAAAAACTGTTTTTT. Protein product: CASSPRGATNEKLFF.

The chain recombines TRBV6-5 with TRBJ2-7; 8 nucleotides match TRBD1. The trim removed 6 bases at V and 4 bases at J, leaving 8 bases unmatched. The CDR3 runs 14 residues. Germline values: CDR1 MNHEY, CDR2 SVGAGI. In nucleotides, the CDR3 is TGTGCCAGCAGCCCCGCCAGGGGGCATTACGAGCAGTACTTC. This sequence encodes CASSPARGHYEQYF.

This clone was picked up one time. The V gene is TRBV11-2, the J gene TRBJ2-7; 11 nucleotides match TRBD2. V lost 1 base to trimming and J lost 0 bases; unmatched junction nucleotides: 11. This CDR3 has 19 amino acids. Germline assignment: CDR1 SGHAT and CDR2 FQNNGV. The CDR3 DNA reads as TGTGCCAGCAGCTTAGCTAGGACTAGCGGGTACTATATCTCCTACGAGCAGTACTTC. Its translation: CASSLARTSGYYISYEQYF.

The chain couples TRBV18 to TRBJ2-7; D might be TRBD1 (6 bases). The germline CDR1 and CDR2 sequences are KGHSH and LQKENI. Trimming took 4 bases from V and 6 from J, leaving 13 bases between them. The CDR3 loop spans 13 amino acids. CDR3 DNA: TGTGCCAGCTCACGATACAGGGACGGCGAGCAGTACTTC. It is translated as CASSRYRDGEQYF.

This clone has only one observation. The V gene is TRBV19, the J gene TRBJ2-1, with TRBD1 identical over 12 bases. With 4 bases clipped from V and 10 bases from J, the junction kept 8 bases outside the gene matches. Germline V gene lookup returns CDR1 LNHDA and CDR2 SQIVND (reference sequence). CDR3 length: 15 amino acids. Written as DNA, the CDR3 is TGTGCCAGTAGTACCCGGGACAGGGGGCGCCAGGAGCAGTTCTTC. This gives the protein CASSTRDRGRQEQFF.

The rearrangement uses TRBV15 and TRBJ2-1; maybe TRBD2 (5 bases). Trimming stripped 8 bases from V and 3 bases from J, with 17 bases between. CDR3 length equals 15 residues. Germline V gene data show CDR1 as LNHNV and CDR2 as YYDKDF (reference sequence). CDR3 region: CATSVQGTSYNEQFF. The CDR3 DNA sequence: TGTGCCACCTCCGTCCAAGGAACTAGCTACAATGAGCAGTTCTTC.

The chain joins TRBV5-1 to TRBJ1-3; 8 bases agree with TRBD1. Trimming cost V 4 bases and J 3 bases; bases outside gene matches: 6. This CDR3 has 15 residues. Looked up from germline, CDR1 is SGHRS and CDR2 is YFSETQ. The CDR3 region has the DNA TGCGCCAGCAGCGTTGGGACAGGTGGTGGAAACACCATATATTTT. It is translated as CASSVGTGGGNTIYF.

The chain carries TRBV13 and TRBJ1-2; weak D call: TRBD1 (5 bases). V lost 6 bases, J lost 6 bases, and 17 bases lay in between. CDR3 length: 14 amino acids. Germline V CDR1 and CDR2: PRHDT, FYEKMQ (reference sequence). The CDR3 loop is CASREGSVLDGYTF. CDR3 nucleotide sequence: TGTGCCAGCAGGGAGGGGTCCGTTTTGGATGGCTACACCTTC. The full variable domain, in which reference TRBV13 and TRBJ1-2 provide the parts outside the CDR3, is AAGVIQSPRHLIKEKRETATLKCYPIPRHDTVYWYQQGPGQDPQFLISFYEKMQSDKGSIPDRFSAQQFSDYHSELNMSSLELGDSALYFCASREGSVLDGYTFGSGTRLTVV.

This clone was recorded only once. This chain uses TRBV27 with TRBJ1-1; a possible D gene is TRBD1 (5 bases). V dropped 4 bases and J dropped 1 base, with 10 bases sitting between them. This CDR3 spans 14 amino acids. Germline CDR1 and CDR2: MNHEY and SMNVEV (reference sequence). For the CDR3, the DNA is TGTGCCAGCAGTTGGGGAGGGACGAACACTGAAGCTTTCTTT. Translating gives CASSWGGTNTEAFF.

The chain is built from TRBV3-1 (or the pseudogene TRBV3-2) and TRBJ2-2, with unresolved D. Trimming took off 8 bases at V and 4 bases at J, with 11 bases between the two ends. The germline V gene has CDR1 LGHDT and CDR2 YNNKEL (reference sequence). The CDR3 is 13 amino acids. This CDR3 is CASRYLSTGELFF. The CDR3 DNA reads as TGTGCCAGCCGGTACCTTTCCACCGGGGAGCTGTTTTTT.

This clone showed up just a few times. The DNA for the CDR3 is TGTGCCAGCAGCCCCCGGGACTCATCCTCTGGAAACACCATATATTTT. Translating it yields CASSPRDSSSGNTIYF. The genes are TRBV3-1 (or the pseudogene TRBV3-2) and TRBJ1-3; TRBD1 is a possible D gene (5 bases). CDR3 size: 16 residues. Trimming stripped 4 bases from V and 0 bases from J, with 13 bases between. In germline, CDR1 is LGHDT, CDR2 YNNKEL (reference sequence).